The 17 T cell receptor beta chains given below trace back to one sample, sequenced in a study of read filtering for tumor transcriptome and immune sequencing. Molecular barcoded adaptors covering alpha/delta and beta/gamma chains were used on roughly 370 ng RNA. TCRdb redid the calling of the reads with MiXCR, one entry per CDR3 protein. This table holds 75,000 to 90,000 distinct CDR3 sequences, about 12% found once. Material: a population of CD138-negative cells sorted from bone marrow. These receptors originate from a donor aged 40 or older with multiple myeloma.

This clonotype was detected ten times or more. The J gene is TRBJ2-1, the V gene TRBV20-1; 9 bases align to TRBD2. This CDR3 is 15 amino acids long. V dropped 3 bases and J dropped 4; count of bases not matched to a gene: 7. Germline lookup yields CDR1 DFQATT and CDR2 SNEGSKA (reference sequence). The CDR3 loop is CSASRPGLAYNEQFF. CDR3 DNA sequence: TGCAGTGCTAGCCGTCCGGGACTAGCTTACAATGAGCAGTTCTTC.

Regarding this clonotype: Given a much more abundant clone one base away, this may be a read error. This sequence joins TRBV6-5 and TRBJ2-1; D perhaps matches TRBD1 (7 bases). V dropped 0 bases and J dropped 15 bases, with 30 bases sitting between them. The CDR3 spans 18 residues. From germline, CDR1 is MNHEY and CDR2 SVGAGI. CDR3 in amino acids: CASSYSIGGRGAYNGPFF. The CDR3 DNA follows: TGTGCCAGCAGTTACTCGATAGGTGGCAGGGGGGCTTACAATGGGCCGTTCTTC.

This clonotype was counted ten times or more. The chain uses TRBV9 and TRBJ2-3; TRBD1 is a possible D gene (6 bases). The germline V gene has CDR1 SGDLS and CDR2 YYNGEE. The CDR3 spans 15 residues. The germline V and J ends were trimmed by 7 bases and 0 bases, with 15 bases remaining between them. CDR3: CASSEAGASTDTQYF. CDR3 nucleotide sequence: TGTGCCAGCTCAGAGGCAGGGGCGAGCACAGATACGCAGTATTTT.

This clonotype appeared many times. The chain combines TRBV6-4 with TRBJ2-3; 8 bases are shared with TRBD1. The CDR3 sequence is 15 residues long. The germline V gene has CDR1 MRHNA and CDR2 SNTAGT. V dropped 6 bases and J dropped 6; count of bases not matched to a gene: 11. This CDR3 reads CASSARSGGEDTQYF. CDR3 DNA sequence: TGTGCCAGCAGCGCACGATCAGGGGGCGAGGATACGCAGTATTTT.

Comments on this clonotype: This may be a read error, as it is one base from a much larger clone. CDR3 residues: CAGSWTSGQETQYF. CDR3 nucleotides: TGCGCCGGCAGCTGGACTAGCGGACAAGAGACCCAGTACTTC. The chain couples TRBV5-1 to TRBJ2-5, with 10 bases fitting TRBD2. CDR1 SGHRS and CDR2 YFSETQ come from the germline V gene. This CDR3 contains 14 residues.

Many counts were recorded for this clonotype. The chain combines TRBV3-1 with TRBJ1-1, with TRBD1 matching over 7 bases. Germline V CDR1 and CDR2: LGHDT, YNNKEL (reference sequence). The junction had 6 bases not matched to a gene; V was cut back by 4 bases and J by 1 base. The CDR3 runs 15 residues. Here the CDR3 reads CASSPETGTNTEAFF. The CDR3 nucleotides read TGTGCCAGCAGCCCAGAGACAGGGACGAACACTGAAGCTTTCTTT.

Ten or more counts support this clonotype. The genes are TRBV20-1 and TRBJ2-3; 8 nucleotides agree with TRBD2. Germline-derived CDR1 and CDR2 are DFQATT and SNEGSKA (reference sequence). This CDR3 has 13 amino acids. The ends lost 7 bases at V and 5 bases at J; junction bases unmatched: 8. The CDR3 reads CSVPTSDRDTQYF. As DNA, the CDR3 is TGCAGTGTTCCGACTAGCGACAGAGATACGCAGTATTTT.

This clonotype was counted at least ten times. The chain employs TRBV30 and TRBJ2-1; 10 bases fit TRBD2. The germline gives CDR1 GTSNPN, CDR2 SVGIG (reference sequence). Trimming at V came to 0 bases and at J to 3 bases, leaving 2 bases not matched to a gene. The CDR3 contains 15 residues. CDR3 sequence (DNA): TGTGCCTGGAGTGTACTAGCGGGAAGCTACAATGAGCAGTTCTTC. Translating it yields CAWSVLAGSYNEQFF.

V usage is TRBV6-5 and J usage is TRBJ2-1; 14 bases match TRBD2. The trim removed 6 bases at V and 9 bases at J, leaving 7 bases unmatched. Germline loops: CDR1 MNHEY, CDR2 SVGAGI. The CDR3 covers 15 residues. The CDR3 sequence: CASSPGTSGRSEQFF. The CDR3, as DNA: TGTGCCAGCAGCCCGGGGACTAGCGGGAGATCTGAGCAGTTCTTC.

This clonotype was detected ten times or more. The gene calls are TRBV27 and TRBJ2-2; TRBD2 agrees at 10 bases. The J segment lost 6 bases and the V segment lost 1 base, leaving 2 bases of the junction unmatched. CDR3 size: 15 residues. Germline-derived CDR1 and CDR2 are MNHEY and SMNVEV (reference sequence). The CDR3 DNA sequence: TGTGCCAGCAGTTTATTCAGCGGGAGGGCCGGGGAGCTGTTTTTT. This codes for CASSLFSGRAGELFF.

This clonotype was seen once. The chain has TRBV6-6 and TRBJ2-7; TRBD2 agrees at 15 bases. The CDR3 consists of 16 residues. Germline assignment: CDR1 MNHNY and CDR2 SVGAGI (reference sequence). The junction had 8 bases not matched to a gene; V was cut back by 6 bases and J by 5 bases. CDR3 nucleotide sequence: TGTGCCAGCAGCCCCGGACTAGCGGGAGGGCCGAACGAGCAGTACTTC. Its protein is CASSPGLAGGPNEQYF.

With respect to this clonotype: This clone may be a read error of a much larger clone one base away. This rearrangement joins TRBV5-1 to TRBJ2-1, with no clear D. Germline values: CDR1 SGHRS, CDR2 YFSETQ. CDR3 length: 13 amino acids. In nucleotides, the CDR3 is TGCGCCAGCGGCTTGGATTGGGCGGATGAGCAGTTCTTC. Amino acids: CASGLDWADEQFF. The variable domain in full, completed from reference TRBV5-1 and TRBJ2-1, reads KAGVTQTPRYLIKTRGQQVTLSCSPISGHRSVSWYQQTPGQGLQFLFEYFSETQRNKGNFPGRFSGRQFSNSRSEMNVSTLELGDSALYLCASGLDWADEQFFGPGTRLTVL.

The CDR3 region has the DNA TGTGCCAGCTCACCAGCCAGGGACCTTTTCTCTGGGGCCAACGTCCTGACTTTC. Translated, it gives CASSPARDLFSGANVLTF. The chain joins TRBV18 to TRBJ2-6; D possibly uses TRBD1 or TRBD2 (5 bases each). The CDR3 runs 18 residues. The germline V gene encodes CDR1 KGHSH and CDR2 LQKENI. With 2 bases removed from V and 0 bases from J, the gap between germline ends came to 14 bases.

This clonotype has a count of ten or more. The chain employs TRBV12-3 or TRBV12-4 and TRBJ2-7, with D possibly called TRBD1 or TRBD2 (5 bases each). Trimming removed 3 bases at V and 2 bases at J, with 14 bases between. This CDR3 has 15 amino acids. The CDR3 DNA sequence: TGTGCCAGCAGTTTTACGGGGCCCTCCCCCTACGAGCAGTACTTC. This translates into CASSFTGPSPYEQYF.

As for this clonotype: This may come from a read error, since a much larger clone is one base off. The genes are TRBV5-1 and TRBJ1-1; D is possibly TRBD1 (5 bases). CDR1 SGHRS and CDR2 YFSETQ come from the germline V gene. The CDR3 runs 14 residues. The V and J ends lost 7 bases and 11 bases respectively, with 24 bases between them. Written as DNA, the CDR3 is TGCGCCAGCGGCCGGGAATTGACAGCCAGGGAGGCTTTCTTT. Protein product: CASGRELTAREAFF.

Worth noting for this clonotype: Since a much larger clone is just one base distant, this may be a read error. This sequence joins TRBV2 and TRBJ2-7; 8 bases are a match to TRBD2. CDR3 length: 16 amino acids. The V gene's germline CDR1 is SNHLY and CDR2 FYNNEI. Here the CDR3 DNA reads TGTGCCAGCAGTGAGAGCGGGGGCCCCATTTCCTACGGGCAGTACTTC. This codes for CASSESGGPISYGQYF.

This clonotype was observed many times. The chain couples TRBV12-3 or TRBV12-4 to TRBJ2-2, with D possibly being TRBD2 (5 bases). The ends were cut back, 7 bases at V and 4 bases at J, with 13 bases in the middle. The CDR3 loop spans 14 amino acids. The CDR3 coding sequence is TGTGCCAGCACCCGCCGGGGTAGCACCGGGGAGCTGTTTTTT. The encoded protein is CASTRRGSTGELFF.